Below, 13 T cell receptor beta chains from the same sample are listed, as sequenced in a study of cytomegalovirus exposure and HLA in healthy donors. PCR used 60 Vbeta primers and 13 Jbeta primers. Measured with immunoSEQ multiplex PCR; TCRdb has only the in-frame clones, and not every one. Of about 87,000 clones listed, 7.5% to 8.5% were seen once; the top ten hold about 2.5%. Sequenced input: PBMCs. All receptors come from a man aged 50-60 years in good health and CMV-seronegative.

This clone has more than one count but fewer than ten. The J gene is TRBJ2-2, the V gene TRBV2, with 8 positions matching TRBD2. The germline gives CDR1 SNHLY, CDR2 FYNNEI. V lost 4 bases and J lost 2; bases outside the gene matches: 3. This CDR3 region has 15 residues. In DNA form, the CDR3 reads TGTGCCAGCAGTGCTCTAGCGGGCAACACCGGGGAGCTGTTTTTT. The encoded protein is CASSALAGNTGELFF.

The CDR3 sequence: CASMVGGRRADTQYF. The CDR3 nucleotides read TGTGCCAGCATGGTTGGCGGGAGAAGGGCAGATACGCAGTATTTT. The gene calls are TRBV28 and TRBJ2-3; 7 bases align to TRBD2. The V gene end was trimmed by 7 bases and the J gene end by 4 bases; junction bases not matched to a gene: 11. The CDR3 loop spans 15 amino acids. The germline V gene has CDR1 MDHEN and CDR2 SYDVKM. Supplemented by reference TRBV28 and TRBJ2-3, the full variable domain reads DVKVTQSSRYLVKRTGEKVFLECVQDMDHENMFWYRQDPGLGLRLIYFSYDVKMKEKGDIPEGYSVSREKKERFSLILESASTNQTSMYLCASMVGGRRADTQYFGPGTRLTVL.

This clone was picked up a small number of times. V is TRBV7-2 and J is TRBJ2-7, with 12 positions matching TRBD2. Losses at the gene ends were 1 base for V and 6 bases for J; bases not matched to a gene: 7. The length of the CDR3 is 16 residues. Germline lookup yields CDR1 SGHTA and CDR2 FQGNSA. The CDR3 sequence is CASSLDRLAGDGEQYF. CDR3 nucleotide sequence: TGTGCCAGCAGCTTAGACCGACTAGCGGGAGACGGCGAGCAGTACTTC.

The rearrangement uses TRBV7-3 and TRBJ2-2; no definite D call. The CDR3 is 14 amino acids. V was trimmed by 5 bases and J by 6 bases, leaving 13 bases between them. The germline CDR1 and CDR2 sequences are SGHTA and FQGTGA. The CDR3 DNA follows: TGTGCCAGCAGCGCCTCGACTCTGGCCGGGGAGCTGTTTTTT. Amino acid sequence: CASSASTLAGELFF.

The chain combines TRBV11-2 with TRBJ2-1; D is perhaps TRBD2 (6 bases). CDR1 and CDR2 (germline): SGHAT, FQNNGV. Trimming stripped 0 bases from V and 7 bases from J, with 16 bases between. The CDR3 contains 16 residues. The CDR3 sequence: CASSLDGLTQENEQFF. CDR3 sequence (DNA): TGTGCCAGCAGCTTAGATGGACTAACTCAAGAAAATGAGCAGTTCTTC.

This clone turned up a few times. The chain recombines TRBV28 with TRBJ2-7, with D perhaps matching TRBD1 (5 bases). CDR1 and CDR2 from the germline V gene are MDHEN and SYDVKM. The CDR3 is made up of 15 amino acids. V shed 5 bases and J shed 1 base, with 15 bases lying between them. CDR3: CASSVTGDLSYEQYF. CDR3 bases: TGTGCCAGCAGTGTAACAGGTGACTTATCCTACGAGCAGTACTTC.

This chain uses TRBV6-5 with TRBJ1-6; perhaps TRBD1 as D (6 bases). The CDR3 is made up of 15 amino acids. The V end lost 2 bases, the J end lost 10 bases, and 15 bases lay between the germline ends. CDR1 and CDR2 (germline): MNHEY, SVGAGI. The CDR3 bases are TGTGCCAGCAGTTACGGGGCAGGGGAAGGATCACCCCTCCACTTT. Protein product: CASSYGAGEGSPLHF.

There are a few counts of this clone. The chain couples TRBV5-1 to TRBJ2-5; perhaps TRBD2 as D (6 bases). This CDR3 is 15 amino acids long. The germline V gene has CDR1 SGHRS and CDR2 YFSETQ. The V end was cut by 0 bases, the J end by 4 bases, with 13 bases between. CDR3 in amino acids: CASSLDGTRSETQYF. The CDR3, as DNA: TGCGCCAGCAGCTTGGACGGGACTCGGTCAGAGACCCAGTACTTC.

V is TRBV28 and J is TRBJ1-5; D remains unclear. Trimming stripped 7 bases from V and 0 bases from J, with 7 bases between. This CDR3 region has 13 residues. CDR1 is MDHEN and CDR2 is SYDVKM in the germline V gene. The CDR3 protein is CASNTDSNQPQHF. The CDR3 nucleotides read TGTGCCAGCAACACAGATAGCAATCAGCCCCAGCATTTT.

The chain couples TRBV7-9 to TRBJ1-1; no definite D call. V lost 2 bases and J lost 5, with 9 bases in between. Germline CDR1 reads SEHNR; CDR2 reads FQNEAQ (reference sequence). The CDR3 is 13 amino acids. For the CDR3, the DNA is TGTGCCAGCAGCTTATTCCAGGAAACTGAAGCTTTCTTT. Its protein is CASSLFQETEAFF.

The chain uses TRBV11-3 and TRBJ2-1; D may be TRBD1 (8 bases). This CDR3 contains 15 residues. With 6 bases removed from V and 4 bases from J, the gap between germline ends came to 16 bases. The germline gives CDR1 SGHNT, CDR2 YENEEA. The CDR3 bases are TGTGCCAGCAGTCGCACAGGGGGGGTTTACAATGAGCAGTTCTTC. It specifies CASSRTGGVYNEQFF.

This clone was counted a few times. The genes are TRBV5-1 and TRBJ1-2, with 8 bases fitting TRBD1. The CDR3 runs 15 residues. Looked up from germline, CDR1 is SGHRS and CDR2 is YFSETQ. V lost 0 bases, J lost 8 bases, and 9 bases stayed unmatched. The CDR3 region is CASSLEGQGAAGYTF. The CDR3 nucleotides are TGCGCCAGCAGCTTGGAGGGGCAGGGGGCGGCGGGCTACACCTTC.

J is TRBJ1-2 and V is TRBV27, with D perhaps TRBD1 (6 bases). Trimming cost V 5 bases and J 14 bases, with 18 bases left between them. Germline values: CDR1 MNHEY, CDR2 SMNVEV (reference sequence). The CDR3 runs to 12 residues. CDR3: CASSGGGGSETF. The CDR3 DNA reads as TGTGCCAGCAGTGGGGGCGGTGGATCTGAAACCTTC.